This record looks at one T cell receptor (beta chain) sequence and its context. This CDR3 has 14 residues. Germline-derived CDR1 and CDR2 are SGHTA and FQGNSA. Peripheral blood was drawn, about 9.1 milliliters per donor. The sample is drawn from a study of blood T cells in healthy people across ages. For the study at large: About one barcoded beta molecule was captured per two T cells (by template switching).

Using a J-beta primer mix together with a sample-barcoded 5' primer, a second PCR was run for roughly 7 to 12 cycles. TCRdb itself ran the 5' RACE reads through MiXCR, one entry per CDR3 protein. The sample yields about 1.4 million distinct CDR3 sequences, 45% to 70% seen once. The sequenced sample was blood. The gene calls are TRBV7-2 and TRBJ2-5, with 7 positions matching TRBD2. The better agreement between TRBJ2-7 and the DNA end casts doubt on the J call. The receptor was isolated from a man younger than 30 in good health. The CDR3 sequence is CASSLGREAHEQYF. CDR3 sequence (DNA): TGTGCCAGCAGCTTAGGACGGGAGGCCCACGAGCAGTACTTC.